This T cell receptor (beta chain) was captured by sequencing in a study of blood T cell repertoires in COVID-19. About the research overall: COVID-19 samples from acute and convalescent phases originated in the United States, Italy and Spain. The analysed material was cDNA or gDNA that came from T cells, B-cell-depleted T cells, or PBMCs.

Per the original data handling: Reference gene primer amplification gave estimated nucleated cell counts. Sequencing was performed with immunoSEQ multiplex PCR; in TCRdb, only in-frame clones are kept and a portion is missing. From that table come the V and J calls and clone size; the DNA was used to work out D and trimming. The table lists 150,000 to 200,000 clones, approximately 87% of them singletons, with 3.7% in the top ten. The V segment lost 2 bases and the J segment 6 bases; nucleotides outside the gene matches: 9. The CDR3 covers 15 residues. Germline V gene data show CDR1 as SQVTM and CDR2 as ANQGSEA.

The chain carries TRBV29-1 and TRBJ2-3; 9 bases fit TRBD2. The sequenced sample consisted of peripheral blood. The source is a man aged 18-30 years with active or convalescent COVID-19. The CDR3 nucleotides are TGCAGCGTTGAAAGGCGGGGGGGAGGGTCGGATACGCAGTATTTT. It codes for CSVERRGGGSDTQYF.